These T cell receptor beta chains were read from a single sample in a study of Ad26.COV2.S vaccination and SARS-CoV-2 variants. TCRdb's table, derived via immunoSEQ multiplex PCR, lists solely in-frame clones and lacks some. The repertoire holds 440,000 or so clones, 70% to 90% seen once, with 1.5% to 2% in the top ten. This specimen consisted of peripheral blood, obtained in a trial of Ad26.COV2.S vaccine versus placebo. The source of these receptors is a person aged 18-60 years who received the Ad26.COV2.S COVID-19 vaccine or a placebo. Both conserved end residues are part of each CDR3. A D gene is named only where the DNA matches it firmly. Only part of the rows carry a size: once, few, many, or a class if the clone is expanded.

CDR3nt | CDR3aa | j_gene | abundance | d_gene | v_gene | len
TGTGCCAGCAGCTTAGTCCCGGGTGCTGAAGCTTTCTTT | CASSLVPGAEAFF | TRBJ1-1 | . | . | TRBV7-2 | 13
TGTGCCAGCAGCCGATCTCTGAATCAGCCCCAGCATTTT | CASSRSLNQPQHF | TRBJ1-5 | . | . | TRBV3-1/TRBV3-2 | 13
TGTGCCAGCAGCAAAAAACGGCCGGGGCGGCTAGCCCACAATGAGCAGTTCTTC | CASSKKRPGRLAHNEQFF | TRBJ2-1 | . | . | TRBV21-1 | 18
TGTGCCAGCATAGAAATGGGTCGGGGAAGGGGAGAGCTGTTTTTT | CASIEMGRGRGELFF | TRBJ2-2 | . | . | TRBV6-5 | 15
TGTGCCAGCAGGCCCGACAGGGGATATCGGGCAGATACGCAGTATTTT | CASRPDRGYRADTQYF | TRBJ2-3 | once | TRBD1 | TRBV5-4 | 16
TGTGCCAGCAGCGCGACTAGCGGGGAGCTGTTTTTT | CASSATSGELFF | TRBJ2-2 | . | . | TRBV9 | 12
TGTGCCAGCTCACCCCAGCAGGCAGCTGGTGAAAAACTGTTTTTT | CASSPQQAAGEKLFF | TRBJ1-4 | . | . | TRBV18 | 15
TGCGCCAGCAGCCCGATGGGACAGGTTAATTCACCCCTCCACTTT | CASSPMGQVNSPLHF | TRBJ1-6 | . | TRBD1 | TRBV5-1 | 15
TGCAGTGCCTTGAACACTGAAGCTTTCTTT | CSALNTEAFF | TRBJ1-1 | . | . | TRBV20-1 | 10
TGCGCCAGCAGTCAATCGTGGCAGCAGACAGCTGCCGAGCAGTACTTC | CASSQSWQQTAAEQYF | TRBJ2-7 | . | . | TRBV23-1 | 16
TGTGCCAGCAGCCAAGGGACAGAGAGTTGGTATGGCTACACCTTC | CASSQGTESWYGYTF | TRBJ1-2 | . | TRBD1 | TRBV16 | 15
TGTGCCAGCAGTTACCCGACAGGGTGGAACACTGAAGCTTTCTTT | CASSYPTGWNTEAFF | TRBJ1-1 | . | TRBD1 | TRBV6-2/TRBV6-3 | 15
TGTGCCAGCAGTCCACCCCGCCGCCTCGAGCAGTACTTC | CASSPPRRLEQYF | TRBJ2-7 | . | . | TRBV27 | 13
TGCGCCAGCAGCTTATCCACTACCGACTTTCGCAATGAGCAGTTCTTC | CASSLSTTDFRNEQFF | TRBJ2-1 | . | . | TRBV5-1 | 16
TGTGCCAGCAGCCCCGATTTGGGGGGACAAGAGACCCAGTACTTC | CASSPDLGGQETQYF | TRBJ2-5 | . | . | TRBV4-2 | 15
TGCAGCGTTGGATTGGGGATCTACGAGCAGTACTTC | CSVGLGIYEQYF | TRBJ2-7 | . | . | TRBV29-1 | 12
TGTGCCAGCAGCCAAGGGGGTAGCGGGAGGTTCTACAATGAGCAGTTCTTC | CASSQGGSGRFYNEQFF | TRBJ2-1 | . | TRBD2 | TRBV3-1/TRBV3-2 | 17
TGTGCCAGCAGCTTCGACATGACGAATAACTATGGCTACACCTTC | CASSFDMTNNYGYTF | TRBJ1-2 | . | . | TRBV5-4 | 15
TGTGCCAGCATAATCGGCCCTGGGGGTAGCAATCAGCCCCAGCATTTT | CASIIGPGGSNQPQHF | TRBJ1-5 | . | . | TRBV2 | 16
TGTGCCAGCAGCCAAGTCGGGATGACTGAGCAGTTCTTC | CASSQVGMTEQFF | TRBJ2-1 | . | . | TRBV14 | 13
TGTGCCAGCAGCTATATCGGACAGACGAGCAATCAGCCCCAGCATTTT | CASSYIGQTSNQPQHF | TRBJ1-5 | . | . | TRBV28 | 16
TGCGCCAGCAGCTTTTGGGGACTAAAAGAGACCCAGTACTTC | CASSFWGLKETQYF | TRBJ2-5 | . | TRBD2 | TRBV5-1 | 14
TGTGCCTCCCAACTCGGAGGAAACACTGAAGCTTTCTTT | CASQLGGNTEAFF | TRBJ1-1 | few | . | TRBV27 | 13
TGTGCCAGCAGCACCTACGGCAGGGGAGGCAATCAGCCCCAGCATTTT | CASSTYGRGGNQPQHF | TRBJ1-5 | . | . | TRBV6-2/TRBV6-3 | 16
TGTGCCAGCTCACCGGGGGAGACCCAGTACTTC | CASSPGETQYF | TRBJ2-5 | . | . | TRBV18 | 11
TGTGCCAGCAGCAAAGCGCGGGAACAGGGGAGCTCTGGGGCCAACGTCCTGACTTTC | CASSKAREQGSSGANVLTF | TRBJ2-6 | . | . | TRBV21-1 | 19
TGTGCCAGCAGACTTAACTACGAGCAGTACTTC | CASRLNYEQYF | TRBJ2-7 | . | . | TRBV7-2 | 11
TGTGCCAGCAGTCCTTTGAGCTCCTACGAGCAGTACTTC | CASSPLSSYEQYF | TRBJ2-7 | . | . | TRBV27 | 13
TGTGCCAGCAGCTTAGAAGACAATCAGCCCCAGCATTTT | CASSLEDNQPQHF | TRBJ1-5 | few | . | TRBV7-6 | 13
TGTGCCAGCAGCTTAAATTGGGCTACTGAGACCCAGTACTTC | CASSLNWATETQYF | TRBJ2-5 | . | . | TRBV7-2 | 14
TGTGCCAGTATGGACAGGGGATTGGGCTCCGAGCAGTACTTC | CASMDRGLGSEQYF | TRBJ2-7 | . | TRBD1 | TRBV19 | 14
TGTGCCAGCAGCTCCAGACTAGTTAAGGGGCTCTCCTACGAGCAGTACTTC | CASSSRLVKGLSYEQYF | TRBJ2-7 | . | . | TRBV11-2 | 17
TGTGCCAGCAGCCAAGATCGGTCCCAGGGCGGGCAGTACTTC | CASSQDRSQGGQYF | TRBJ2-7 | few | . | TRBV3-1/TRBV3-2 | 14
TGTGCCACCTTATATTCTGCAGAGCAGTACTTC | CATLYSAEQYF | TRBJ2-7 | . | . | TRBV6-5 | 11
TGTGCCACCAGTGCTGGGCATAACAATCAGCCCCAGCATTTT | CATSAGHNNQPQHF | TRBJ1-5 | few | . | TRBV24-1 | 14
TGTGCCAGCAGTTACTCTCTATTGGGGACCTACGAGCAGTACTTC | CASSYSLLGTYEQYF | TRBJ2-7 | few | . | TRBV6-5 | 15
TGTGCCAGCAGTGAAAGGACAGGCCTCTACGAGCAGTACTTC | CASSERTGLYEQYF | TRBJ2-7 | . | TRBD1 | TRBV2 | 14
TGTGCCACCAAAGGAGGGGGAACTGTAGACTATGGCTACACCTTC | CATKGGGTVDYGYTF | TRBJ1-2 | . | . | TRBV19 | 15
TGCGCCAGCAGCTTGGGTGCGGGGGAGGGGGGCGCGCAGTATTTT | CASSLGAGEGGAQYF | TRBJ2-3 | once | . | TRBV5-1 | 15
TGCGCCAGCAGCCAAGTTTATAGGGGGCTGGAGGAAAAACTGTTTTTT | CASSQVYRGLEEKLFF | TRBJ1-4 | . | TRBD1 | TRBV4-1 | 16
TGTGCCAGCAGCTTTTCCCCCGGGGGACAGGGAAACATTCAGTACTTC | CASSFSPGGQGNIQYF | TRBJ2-4 | few | TRBD1 | TRBV7-9 | 16
TGTGCCAGCAGTTTACCCCAGGGATCTGGAAACACCATATATTTT | CASSLPQGSGNTIYF | TRBJ1-3 | . | . | TRBV28 | 15
TGTGCCAGCAGCGGGACAGGGTACACCGGGGAGCTGTTTTTT | CASSGTGYTGELFF | TRBJ2-2 | . | TRBD1 | TRBV5-8 | 14
TGTGCCAGCAGGACGGTTAACACCGGGGAGCTGTTTTTT | CASRTVNTGELFF | TRBJ2-2 | once | . | TRBV5-4 | 13
TGTGCCAGCAGCCAAAGGGGACAGGGGGGACTGTTTTTT | CASSQRGQGGLFF | TRBJ1-4 | . | TRBD1 | TRBV3-1/TRBV3-2 | 13
TGTGCTAGTCACCCCAAGCGGGGTCGGCACGAGCAGTACTTC | CASHPKRGRHEQYF | TRBJ2-7 | . | TRBD2 | TRBV12-5 | 14
TGCGCCAGCAGCTTGGGTGGGGTGGGCGCATACGAGCAGTACTTC | CASSLGGVGAYEQYF | TRBJ2-7 | . | . | TRBV5-1 | 15
TGTGCCAGCAGCCCACGATCGGGGGCTGAAGCTTTCTTT | CASSPRSGAEAFF | TRBJ1-1 | . | . | TRBV7-6 | 13
TGTGCCAGCAGCTCTGCCGGGACTCCCATGCAGCAGTACTTC | CASSSAGTPMQQYF | TRBJ2-7 | . | . | TRBV11-2 | 14
TGTGCCTGGTCCGCGGAAGTGGGATTCTCGGAAGCTTTCTTT | CAWSAEVGFSEAFF | TRBJ1-1 | . | . | TRBV30 | 14
TGTGCCATCGCTTCGGGGGATACGCAGTATTTT | CAIASGDTQYF | TRBJ2-3 | . | . | TRBV7-9 | 11
TGTGCCAGCAGCTATCTCCCGGGACAGGGAGATGGCTACACCTTC | CASSYLPGQGDGYTF | TRBJ1-2 | . | TRBD1 | TRBV7-9 | 15